This passage covers 17 T cell receptor beta chains from one sample sequenced in a study of human T cells and chemical hapten exposure. The time point was: patch test 2, 6 weeks after DPC sensitization. Described treatment: therapeutic diphenylcyclopropenone sensitization with weekly scalp DPC. TCRdb ran MiXCR on the RACE reads and lists one entry per CDR3 protein. The sample has under 85,000 distinct CDR3 sequences, over 9% seen once. The specimen was whole blood, collected in connection with sensitization to the hapten diphenylcyclopropenone (DPC). The receptors stem from a woman in her fifties or sixties with alopecia areata. Some clones in this sample may be carry-over from other donors' samples.

This clonotype was seen at least ten times. The V and J genes are TRBV29-1 and TRBJ1-1; D is perhaps TRBD1 (6 bases). Germline-derived CDR1 and CDR2 are SQVTM and ANQGSEA. V was pared by 6 bases and J by 0 bases, with 11 bases between. There are 13 residues in the CDR3. The CDR3 spells CSVRTEMNTEAFF. The CDR3 DNA reads as TGCAGCGTCAGGACAGAAATGAACACTGAAGCTTTCTTT.

This chain uses TRBV29-1 with TRBJ1-1, with D possibly TRBD1 on 5 matching bases. Germline V gene lookup returns CDR1 SQVTM and CDR2 ANQGSEA. The germline V and J ends were trimmed by 7 bases and 3 bases, with 12 bases remaining between them. The CDR3 has 12 amino acids. This chain's CDR3 is CSGSGLYTEAFF. Written as DNA, the CDR3 is TGCAGCGGTTCAGGGTTGTACACTGAAGCTTTCTTT.

The V call is TRBV10-3, the J call TRBJ2-7, with D hard to call. There are 12 residues in the CDR3. V was trimmed by 2 bases and J by 6 bases, leaving 8 bases between them. Germline lookup yields CDR1 ENHRY and CDR2 SYGVKD. The CDR3 region has the DNA TGTGCCATCAGTGAGCAATTCATCGAGCAGTACTTC. Protein product: CAISEQFIEQYF.

This clonotype came up many times. The V and J genes are TRBV28 and TRBJ2-5; D perhaps matches TRBD2 (6 bases). V lost 7 bases and J 7 bases, leaving 19 bases between the germline ends. Germline CDR1 is MDHEN and CDR2 is SYDVKM. The CDR3 runs 14 residues. Here the CDR3 reads CASISLGGAGTQYF. DNA for the CDR3: TGTGCCAGCATCTCCCTGGGGGGAGCGGGGACCCAGTACTTC.

This clonotype was seen many times. The chain uses TRBV9 and TRBJ1-5; TRBD1 aligns across 9 bases. J was trimmed by 3 bases and V by 3 bases; bases with no gene match: 4. Germline CDR1 reads SGDLS; CDR2 reads YYNGEE. The CDR3 runs to 15 residues. The CDR3 bases are TGTGCCAGCAGCGCAGGGACAGGGCCCAATCAGCCCCAGCATTTT. Translated, it gives CASSAGTGPNQPQHF.

This clonotype showed up many times. V is TRBV16 and J is TRBJ1-4, with a weak D call TRBD1 (6 bases). The length of the CDR3 is 14 residues. The V end was cut by 7 bases, the J end by 0 bases, with 9 bases between. CDR1 KGHSY and CDR2 FQNENV come from the germline V gene. In DNA, the CDR3 is TGTGCCAGCAACAGGGATTCAACTAATGAAAAACTGTTTTTT. Its protein product is CASNRDSTNEKLFF.

There are many counts of this clonotype. The chain combines TRBV19 with TRBJ1-5, with TRBD1 as a possible D gene (6 bases). CDR3 length: 14 residues. CDR1 and CDR2 (germline): LNHDA, SQIVND (reference sequence). Trimming took 7 bases from V and 2 from J, leaving 12 bases between them. The CDR3, as DNA: TGTGCCAGTAATCCCAGGGGTGGCAATCAGCCCCAGCATTTT. It specifies CASNPRGGNQPQHF.

This clonotype was detected only a few times. This chain links TRBV7-9 with TRBJ2-5; D perhaps matches TRBD2 (7 bases). Trimming took off 5 bases at V and 5 bases at J, with 21 bases between the two ends. The CDR3 contains 16 residues. Germline lookup yields CDR1 SEHNR and CDR2 FQNEAQ (reference sequence). The CDR3 DNA is TGTGCCAGCAGCGTTGTTTGGCGAGCGGGACACGAGACCCAGTACTTC. This encodes CASSVVWRAGHETQYF.

The rearrangement uses TRBV20-1 and TRBJ1-1; 8 nucleotides line up with TRBD1. The junction had 7 bases not matched to a gene; V was cut back by 6 bases and J by 1 base. CDR1 is DFQATT, CDR2 SNEGSKA, per germline (reference sequence). This CDR3 spans 14 amino acids. This CDR3 is CSARTDRENTEAFF. The CDR3 nucleotides read TGCAGTGCCAGAACGGACAGGGAGAACACTGAAGCTTTCTTT.

The table lists this clonotype with a few counts. This chain links TRBV11-2 with TRBJ2-1; 10 nucleotides agree with TRBD2. Germline values: CDR1 SGHAT, CDR2 FQNNGV. Trimming removed 2 bases from V and 3 bases from J; junction bases left unmatched: 7. CDR3 length: 17 residues. CDR3 in amino acids: CASSLRLIAGGYNEQFF. The CDR3 DNA follows: TGTGCCAGCAGCTTACGCCTCATAGCGGGGGGCTACAATGAGCAGTTCTTC.

This clonotype appeared many times. This rearrangement joins TRBV20-1 to TRBJ1-5; 7 bases align to TRBD1. This CDR3 has 12 amino acids. Looked up from germline, CDR1 is DFQATT and CDR2 is SNEGSKA (reference sequence). Unmatched junction bases numbered 3, after V lost 3 bases and J lost 7 bases. CDR3 amino acids: CSASDRDQPQHF. CDR3 nucleotide sequence: TGCAGTGCTAGTGACAGGGACCAGCCCCAGCATTTT.

The gene calls are TRBV7-9 and TRBJ2-7, with 8 bases lining up with TRBD1. Trimming cost V 2 bases and J 6 bases; bases outside gene matches: 9. Looked up from germline, CDR1 is SEHNR and CDR2 is FQNEAQ (reference sequence). This CDR3 region has 15 residues. CDR3: CASSLTGGSPAEQYF. The DNA of the CDR3 is TGTGCCAGCAGCTTAACAGGGGGATCCCCAGCCGAGCAGTACTTC.

The sample holds a few counts of this clonotype. The V gene is TRBV11-2, the J gene TRBJ1-2; D uncertain. CDR1 and CDR2 from the germline V gene are SGHAT and FQNNGV. There are 13 residues in the CDR3. V lost 0 bases to trimming and J lost 11 bases, with 13 bases between them. Here the CDR3 reads CASSLDHQSGYTF. The DNA of the CDR3 is TGTGCCAGCAGCTTAGATCATCAGTCGGGATACACCTTC. Together with reference TRBV11-2 and TRBJ1-2, the CDR3 gives the full variable domain: EAGVAQSPRYKIIEKRQSVAFWCNPISGHATLYWYQQILGQGPKLLIQFQNNGVVDDSQLPKDRFSAERLKGVDSTLKIQPAKLEDSAVYLCASSLDHQSGYTFGSGTRLTVV.

The rearrangement uses TRBV29-1 and TRBJ2-5; TRBD1 or TRBD2 may be the D gene (7 bases each). Trimming stripped 5 bases from V and 5 bases from J, with 15 bases between. The germline V gene has CDR1 SQVTM and CDR2 ANQGSEA. This CDR3 comprises 13 residues. CDR3 region: CSVSTGREETQYF. The CDR3 DNA is TGCAGCGTTTCGACAGGGCGGGAGGAGACCCAGTACTTC. Supplemented by reference TRBV29-1 and TRBJ2-5, the full variable domain reads SAVISQKPSRDICQRGTSLTIQCQVDSQVTMMFWYRQQPGQSLTLIATANQGSEATYESGFVIDKFPISRPNLTFSTLTVSNMSPEDSSIYLCSVSTGREETQYFGPGTRLLVL.

This clonotype was observed a handful of times. The chain employs TRBV27 and TRBJ1-6; D may be TRBD1 (6 bases). Germline-derived CDR1 and CDR2 are MNHEY and SMNVEV (reference sequence). The CDR3 runs 14 residues. V was cut by 10 bases and J by 10 bases, with 20 bases left in between. Written as DNA, the CDR3 is TGTGCCAATTTTCCCGACAGGTGTCCATCACCCCTCCACTTT. It specifies CANFPDRCPSPLHF.

This clonotype was picked up a small number of times. The chain combines TRBV7-9 with TRBJ2-5, with 7 nucleotides matching TRBD2. The ends lost 5 bases at V and 1 base at J; junction bases unmatched: 4. The length of the CDR3 is 14 residues. CDR1 SEHNR and CDR2 FQNEAQ come from the germline V gene (reference sequence). CDR3: CASSLTSVQETQYF. DNA of the CDR3: TGTGCCAGCAGCCTAACTAGCGTCCAAGAGACCCAGTACTTC.

This clonotype was seen at least ten times. The chain carries TRBV12-3 or TRBV12-4 and TRBJ1-1, with TRBD1 identical over 7 bases. Trimming cost V 4 bases and J 0 bases; bases outside gene matches: 2. The CDR3 is made up of 14 amino acids. The CDR3 DNA sequence: TGTGCCAGCAGTTGGGGACAGCTGAACACTGAAGCTTTCTTT. Protein sequence: CASSWGQLNTEAFF.